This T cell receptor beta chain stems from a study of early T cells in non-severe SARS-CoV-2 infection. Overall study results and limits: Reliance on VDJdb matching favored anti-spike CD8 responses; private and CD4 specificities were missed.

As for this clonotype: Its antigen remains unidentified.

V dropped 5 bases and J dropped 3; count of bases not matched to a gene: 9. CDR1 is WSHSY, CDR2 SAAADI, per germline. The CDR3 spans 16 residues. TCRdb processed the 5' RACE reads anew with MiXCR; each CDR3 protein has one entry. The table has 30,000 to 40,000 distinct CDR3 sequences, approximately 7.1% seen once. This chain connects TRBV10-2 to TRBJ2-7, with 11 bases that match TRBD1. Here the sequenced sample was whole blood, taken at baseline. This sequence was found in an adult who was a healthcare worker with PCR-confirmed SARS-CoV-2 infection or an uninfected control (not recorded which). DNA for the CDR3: TGCGCCAGCAGTCACCACGCCGGGACAGGGGGCTACGAGCAGTACTTC. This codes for CASSHHAGTGGYEQYF.